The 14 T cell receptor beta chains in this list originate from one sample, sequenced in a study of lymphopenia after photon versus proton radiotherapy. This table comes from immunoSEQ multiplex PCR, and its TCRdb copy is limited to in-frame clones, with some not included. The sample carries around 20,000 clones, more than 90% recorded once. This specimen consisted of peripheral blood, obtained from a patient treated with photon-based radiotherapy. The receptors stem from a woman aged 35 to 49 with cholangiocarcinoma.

CDR3 DNA sequence: TGTGCCAGCAGCTTAAGAGGGGGGGCCCACGAGCAGTACTTC. It is translated as CASSLRGGAHEQYF. This chain joins TRBV5-5 and TRBJ2-7, with D possibly TRBD2 on 7 matching bases. The CDR3 totals 14 residues. V shed 2 bases and J shed 5 bases, with 14 bases lying between them. Germline CDR1 SGHKS, CDR2 YYEKEE (reference sequence).

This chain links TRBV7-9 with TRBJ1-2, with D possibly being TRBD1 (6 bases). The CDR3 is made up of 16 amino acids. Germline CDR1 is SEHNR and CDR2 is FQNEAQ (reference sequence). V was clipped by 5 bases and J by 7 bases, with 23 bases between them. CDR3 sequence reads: CASSTTLHRVSGGYTF. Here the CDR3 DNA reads TGTGCCAGCAGCACCACCCTTCACAGGGTATCGGGTGGCTACACCTTC.

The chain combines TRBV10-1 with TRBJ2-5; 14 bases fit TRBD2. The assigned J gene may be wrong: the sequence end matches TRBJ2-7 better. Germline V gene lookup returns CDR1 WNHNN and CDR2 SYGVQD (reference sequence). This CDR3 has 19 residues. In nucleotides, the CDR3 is TGCGCCAGCAGTGAGTCAGGACTAGCGGGAGGACACCGGGCCTACGAGCAGTACTTC. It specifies CASSESGLAGGHRAYEQYF.

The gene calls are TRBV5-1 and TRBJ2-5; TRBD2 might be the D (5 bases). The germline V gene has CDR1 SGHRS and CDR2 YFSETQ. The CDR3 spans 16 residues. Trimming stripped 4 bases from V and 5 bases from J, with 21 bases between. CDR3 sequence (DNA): TGCGCCAGCAGCGAGGGTCTGGGGTACCCCCGGGAGACCCAGTACTTC. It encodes CASSEGLGYPRETQYF.

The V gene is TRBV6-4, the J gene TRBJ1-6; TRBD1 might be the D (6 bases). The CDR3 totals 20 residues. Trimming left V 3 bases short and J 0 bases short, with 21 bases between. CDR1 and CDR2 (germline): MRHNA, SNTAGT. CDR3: CASSEEMRGSRSSYNSPLHF. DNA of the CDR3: TGTGCCAGCAGTGAGGAAATGAGGGGGTCCAGGAGCTCCTATAATTCACCCCTCCACTTT.

The CDR3 spells CSATSIVSGTDTQYF. Written as DNA, the CDR3 is TGCAGCGCCACGTCCATAGTCAGTGGCACAGATACGCAGTATTTT. The genes are TRBV29-1 and TRBJ2-3; the D is unclear. This CDR3 region has 15 residues. V was clipped by 7 bases and J by 1 base, with 18 bases between them. Germline assignment: CDR1 SQVTM and CDR2 ANQGSEA.

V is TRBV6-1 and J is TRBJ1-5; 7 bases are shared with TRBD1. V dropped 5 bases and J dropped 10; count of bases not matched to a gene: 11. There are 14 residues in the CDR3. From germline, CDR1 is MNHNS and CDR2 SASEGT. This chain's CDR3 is CASSLMGQLGPQHF. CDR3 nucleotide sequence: TGTGCCAGCAGTTTAATGGGACAGTTAGGACCCCAGCATTTT.

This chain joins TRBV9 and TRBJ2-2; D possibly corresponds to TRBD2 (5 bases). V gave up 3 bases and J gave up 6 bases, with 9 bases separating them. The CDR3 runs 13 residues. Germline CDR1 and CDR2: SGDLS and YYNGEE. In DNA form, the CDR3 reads TGTGCCAGCAGCGGAGGGATCTCCGGGGAGCTGTTTTTT. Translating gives CASSGGISGELFF. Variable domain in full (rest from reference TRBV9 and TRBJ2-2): DSGVTQTPKHLITATGQRVTLRCSPRSGDLSVYWYQQSLDQGLQFLIQYYNGEERAKGNILERFSAQQFPDLHSELNLSSLELGDSALYFCASSGGISGELFFGEGSRLTVL.

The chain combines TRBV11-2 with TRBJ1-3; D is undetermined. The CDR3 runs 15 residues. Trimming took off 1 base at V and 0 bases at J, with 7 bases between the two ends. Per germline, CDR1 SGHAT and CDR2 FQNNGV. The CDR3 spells CASSLGRSSGNTIYF. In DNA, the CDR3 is TGTGCCAGCAGCTTAGGCAGGAGCTCTGGAAACACCATATATTTT.

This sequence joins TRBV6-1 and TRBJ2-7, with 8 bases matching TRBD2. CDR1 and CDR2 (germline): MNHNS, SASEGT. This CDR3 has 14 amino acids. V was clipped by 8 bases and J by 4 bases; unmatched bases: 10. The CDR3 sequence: CASPRGSGGYEQYF. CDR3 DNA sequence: TGTGCCAGCCCCCGGGGCAGCGGGGGTTACGAGCAGTACTTC.

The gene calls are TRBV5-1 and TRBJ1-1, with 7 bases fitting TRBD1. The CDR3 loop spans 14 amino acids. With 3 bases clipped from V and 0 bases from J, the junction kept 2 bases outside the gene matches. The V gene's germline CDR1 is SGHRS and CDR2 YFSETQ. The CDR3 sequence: CASSSTGMNTEAFF. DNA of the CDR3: TGCGCCAGCAGCTCGACAGGGATGAACACTGAAGCTTTCTTT.

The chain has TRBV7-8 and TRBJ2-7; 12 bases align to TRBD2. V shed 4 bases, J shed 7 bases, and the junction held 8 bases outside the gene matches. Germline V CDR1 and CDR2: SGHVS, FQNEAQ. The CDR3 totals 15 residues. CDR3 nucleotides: TGTGCCAGCAGCTCACTAGCGGGAGGTCCCCTGGAGCAGTACTTC. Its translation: CASSSLAGGPLEQYF. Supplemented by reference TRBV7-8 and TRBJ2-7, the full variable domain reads GAGVSQSPRYKVAKRGQDVALRCDPISGHVSLFWYQQALGQGPEFLTYFQNEAQLDKSGLPSDRFFAERPEGSVSTLKIQRTQQEDSAVYLCASSSLAGGPLEQYFGPGTRLTVT.

The CDR3 protein is CASATGTANTEAFF. The DNA of the CDR3 is TGTGCCAGCGCGACCGGGACCGCGAACACTGAAGCTTTCTTT. The gene calls are TRBV6-5 and TRBJ1-1; perhaps TRBD1 as D (5 bases). The ends were cut back, 8 bases at V and 1 base at J, with 14 bases in the middle. This CDR3 spans 14 amino acids. Germline CDR1 and CDR2: MNHEY and SVGAGI.

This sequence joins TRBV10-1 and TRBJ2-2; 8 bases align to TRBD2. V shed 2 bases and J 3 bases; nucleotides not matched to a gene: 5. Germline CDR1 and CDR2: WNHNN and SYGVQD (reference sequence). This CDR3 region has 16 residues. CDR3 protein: CASSEISGDHTGELFF. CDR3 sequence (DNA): TGCGCCAGCAGTGAGATTAGCGGGGATCACACCGGGGAGCTGTTTTTT.